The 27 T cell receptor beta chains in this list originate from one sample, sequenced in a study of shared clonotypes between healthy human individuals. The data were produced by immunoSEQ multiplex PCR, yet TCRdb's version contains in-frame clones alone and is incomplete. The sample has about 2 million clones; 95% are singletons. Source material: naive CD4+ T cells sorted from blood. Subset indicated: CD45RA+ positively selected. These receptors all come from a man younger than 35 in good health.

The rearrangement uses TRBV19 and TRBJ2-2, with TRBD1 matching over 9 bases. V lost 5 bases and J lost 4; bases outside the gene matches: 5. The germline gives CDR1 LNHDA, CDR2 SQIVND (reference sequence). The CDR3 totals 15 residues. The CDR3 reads CASSLDRGGTGELFF. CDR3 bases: TGTGCCAGTAGTCTGGACAGGGGTGGCACCGGGGAGCTGTTTTTT. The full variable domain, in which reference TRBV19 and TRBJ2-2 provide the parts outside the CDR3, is DGGITQSPKYLFRKEGQNVTLSCEQNLNHDAMYWYRQDPGQGLRLIYYSQIVNDFQKGDIAEGYSVSREKKESFPLTVTSAQKNPTAFYLCASSLDRGGTGELFFGEGSRLTVL.

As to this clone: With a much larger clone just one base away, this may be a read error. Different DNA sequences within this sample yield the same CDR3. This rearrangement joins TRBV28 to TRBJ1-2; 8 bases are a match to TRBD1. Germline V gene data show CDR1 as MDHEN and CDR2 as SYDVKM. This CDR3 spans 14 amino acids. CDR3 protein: CASQPQGANYGYTF. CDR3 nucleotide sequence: TGCGCCAGTCAGCCACAGGGGGCTAACTATGGCTACACCTTC.

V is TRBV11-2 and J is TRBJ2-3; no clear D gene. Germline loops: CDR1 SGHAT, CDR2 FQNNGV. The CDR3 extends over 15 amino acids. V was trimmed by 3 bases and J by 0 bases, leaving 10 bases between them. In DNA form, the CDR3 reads TGTGCCAGCAGCTTTAATGGCCGAAGCACAGATACGCAGTATTTT. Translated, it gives CASSFNGRSTDTQYF.

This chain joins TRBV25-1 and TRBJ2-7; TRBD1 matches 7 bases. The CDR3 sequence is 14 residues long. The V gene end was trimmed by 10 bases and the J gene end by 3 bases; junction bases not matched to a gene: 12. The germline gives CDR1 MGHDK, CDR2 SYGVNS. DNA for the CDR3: TGTGCCACCTCAGGGACACAGGGGAACTACGAGCAGTACTTC. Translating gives CATSGTQGNYEQYF.

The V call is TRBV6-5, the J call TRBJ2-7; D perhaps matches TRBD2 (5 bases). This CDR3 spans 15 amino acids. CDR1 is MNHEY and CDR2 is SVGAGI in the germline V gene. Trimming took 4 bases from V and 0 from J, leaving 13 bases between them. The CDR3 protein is CASSSPLGSSYEQYF. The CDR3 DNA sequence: TGTGCCAGCAGTTCTCCGTTGGGGAGCTCCTACGAGCAGTACTTC.

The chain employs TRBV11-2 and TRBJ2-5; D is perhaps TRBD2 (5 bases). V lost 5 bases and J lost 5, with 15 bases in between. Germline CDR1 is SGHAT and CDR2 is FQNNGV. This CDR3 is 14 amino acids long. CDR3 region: CASSPRGFGETQYF. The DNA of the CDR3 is TGTGCCAGCAGCCCCCGGGGATTCGGGGAGACCCAGTACTTC. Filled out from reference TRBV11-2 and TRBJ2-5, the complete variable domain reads EAGVAQSPRYKIIEKRQSVAFWCNPISGHATLYWYQQILGQGPKLLIQFQNNGVVDDSQLPKDRFSAERLKGVDSTLKIQPAKLEDSAVYLCASSPRGFGETQYFGPGTRLLVL.

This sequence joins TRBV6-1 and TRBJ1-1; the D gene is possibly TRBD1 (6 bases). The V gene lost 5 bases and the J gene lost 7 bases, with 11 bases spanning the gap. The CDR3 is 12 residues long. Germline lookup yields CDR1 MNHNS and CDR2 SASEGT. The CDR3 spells CASSQQGIEAFF. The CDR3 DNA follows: TGTGCCAGCAGTCAACAGGGAATTGAAGCTTTCTTT.

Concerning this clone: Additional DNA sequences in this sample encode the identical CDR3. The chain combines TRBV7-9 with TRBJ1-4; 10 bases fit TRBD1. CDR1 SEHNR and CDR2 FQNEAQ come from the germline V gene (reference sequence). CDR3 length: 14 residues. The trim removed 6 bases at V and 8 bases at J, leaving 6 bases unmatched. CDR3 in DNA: TGTGCCAGCAGTCGGGACAGGGGTGACGAAAAACTGTTTTTT. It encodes CASSRDRGDEKLFF.

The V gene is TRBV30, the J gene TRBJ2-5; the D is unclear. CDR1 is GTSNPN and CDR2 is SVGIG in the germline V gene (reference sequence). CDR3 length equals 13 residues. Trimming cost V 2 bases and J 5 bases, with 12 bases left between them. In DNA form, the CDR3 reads TGTGCCTGGAGTTCGGATTGGACGGAGACCCAGTACTTC. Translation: CAWSSDWTETQYF.

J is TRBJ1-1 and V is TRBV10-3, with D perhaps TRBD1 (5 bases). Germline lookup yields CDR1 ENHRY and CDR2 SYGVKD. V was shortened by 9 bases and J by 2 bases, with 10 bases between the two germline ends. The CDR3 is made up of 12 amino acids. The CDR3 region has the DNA TGTGCCATTTCGACAGTAAACACTGAAGCTTTCTTT. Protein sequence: CAISTVNTEAFF.

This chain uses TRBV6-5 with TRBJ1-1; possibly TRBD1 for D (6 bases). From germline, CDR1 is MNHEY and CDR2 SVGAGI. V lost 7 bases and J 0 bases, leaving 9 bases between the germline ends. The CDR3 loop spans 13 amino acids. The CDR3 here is CASNRALNTEAFF. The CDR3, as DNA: TGTGCCAGCAACAGGGCTTTGAACACTGAAGCTTTCTTT.

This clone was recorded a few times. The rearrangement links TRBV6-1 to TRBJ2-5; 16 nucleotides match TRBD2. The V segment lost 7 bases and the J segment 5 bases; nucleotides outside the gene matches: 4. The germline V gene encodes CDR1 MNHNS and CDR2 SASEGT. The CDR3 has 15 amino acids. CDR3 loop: CASTGTSGGAETQYF. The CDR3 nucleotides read TGTGCCAGCACTGGGACTAGCGGGGGGGCCGAGACCCAGTACTTC.

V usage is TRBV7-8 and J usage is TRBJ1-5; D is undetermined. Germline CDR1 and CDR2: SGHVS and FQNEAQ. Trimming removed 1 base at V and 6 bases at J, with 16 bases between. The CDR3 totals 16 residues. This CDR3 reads CASSLGSLGIGQPQHF. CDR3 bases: TGTGCCAGCAGCTTAGGGTCCCTGGGAATCGGTCAGCCCCAGCATTTT.

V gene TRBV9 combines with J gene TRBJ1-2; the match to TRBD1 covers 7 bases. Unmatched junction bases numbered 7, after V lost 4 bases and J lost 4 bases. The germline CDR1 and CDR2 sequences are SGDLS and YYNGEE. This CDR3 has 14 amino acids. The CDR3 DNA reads TGTGCCAGCAGCCTCCGGGACAGATTCTATGGCTACACCTTC. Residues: CASSLRDRFYGYTF.

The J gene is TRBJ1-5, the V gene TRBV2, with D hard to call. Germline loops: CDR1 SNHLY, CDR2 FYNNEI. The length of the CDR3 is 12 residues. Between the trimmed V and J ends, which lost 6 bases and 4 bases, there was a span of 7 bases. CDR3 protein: CASRLDNQPQHF. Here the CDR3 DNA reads TGTGCCAGCAGGCTTGATAATCAGCCCCAGCATTTT.

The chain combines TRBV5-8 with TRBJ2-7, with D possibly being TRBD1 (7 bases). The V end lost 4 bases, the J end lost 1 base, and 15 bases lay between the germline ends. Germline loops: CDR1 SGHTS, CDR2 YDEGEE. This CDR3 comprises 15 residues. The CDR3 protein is CASSADRRASYEQYF. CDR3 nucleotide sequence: TGTGCCAGCAGCGCGGACAGGAGGGCTTCCTACGAGCAGTACTTC.

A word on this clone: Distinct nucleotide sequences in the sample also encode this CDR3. CDR3 loop: CASSEEAATNEKLFF. In DNA, the CDR3 is TGTGCCAGCAGTGAAGAGGCAGCAACTAATGAAAAACTGTTTTTT. This sequence joins TRBV2 and TRBJ1-4; D not certain. The CDR3 contains 15 residues. Trimming cost V 1 base and J 0 bases, with 6 bases left between them. Germline values: CDR1 SNHLY, CDR2 FYNNEI.

CDR3 DNA: TGTGCCAGCAGCCTCGGGAGGTGGACAGGCACTAATGAAAAACTGTTTTTT. Amino acids: CASSLGRWTGTNEKLFF. The genes are TRBV7-8 and TRBJ1-4, with 7 positions matching TRBD1. The V gene's germline CDR1 is SGHVS and CDR2 FQNEAQ. The CDR3 spans 17 residues. V was clipped by 5 bases and J by 2 bases; unmatched bases: 11.

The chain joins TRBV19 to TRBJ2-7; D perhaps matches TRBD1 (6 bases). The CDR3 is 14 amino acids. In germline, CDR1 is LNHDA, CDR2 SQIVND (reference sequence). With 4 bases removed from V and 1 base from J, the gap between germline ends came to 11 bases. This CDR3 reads CASSRGTPSYEQYF. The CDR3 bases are TGTGCCAGTAGTAGGGGGACACCTTCCTACGAGCAGTACTTC.

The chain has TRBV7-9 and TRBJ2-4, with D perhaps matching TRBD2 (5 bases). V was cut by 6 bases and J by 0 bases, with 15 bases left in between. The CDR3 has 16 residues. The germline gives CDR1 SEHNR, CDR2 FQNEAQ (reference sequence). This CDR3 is CASRLTTTIAKNIQYF. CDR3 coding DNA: TGTGCCAGCAGACTGACGACGACTATAGCCAAAAACATTCAGTACTTC.

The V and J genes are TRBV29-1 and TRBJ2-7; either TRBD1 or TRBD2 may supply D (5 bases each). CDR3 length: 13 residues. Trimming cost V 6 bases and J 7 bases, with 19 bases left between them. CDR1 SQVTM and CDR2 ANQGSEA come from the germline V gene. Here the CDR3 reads CSVGDLGAREQYF. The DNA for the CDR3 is TGCAGCGTGGGGGACCTTGGGGCGCGTGAGCAGTACTTC.

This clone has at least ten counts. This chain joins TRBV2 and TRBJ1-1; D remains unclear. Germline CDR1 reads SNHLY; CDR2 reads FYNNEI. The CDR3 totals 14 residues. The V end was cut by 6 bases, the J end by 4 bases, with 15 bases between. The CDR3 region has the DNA TGTGCCAGCAGCCTAACCACAAGACCCACTGAAGCTTTCTTT. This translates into CASSLTTRPTEAFF.

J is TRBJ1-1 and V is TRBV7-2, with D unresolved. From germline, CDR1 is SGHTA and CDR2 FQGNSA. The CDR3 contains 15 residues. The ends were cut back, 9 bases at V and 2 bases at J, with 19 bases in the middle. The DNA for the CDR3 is TGTGCCAGTAGCACCCAGGTTGTAGTTAACACTGAAGCTTTCTTT. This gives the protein CASSTQVVVNTEAFF.

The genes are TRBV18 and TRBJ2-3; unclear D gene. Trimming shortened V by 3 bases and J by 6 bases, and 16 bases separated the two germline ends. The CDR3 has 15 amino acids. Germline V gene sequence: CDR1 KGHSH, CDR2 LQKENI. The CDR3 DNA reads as TGTGCCAGCTCACCCTATCCCCCACCCATGGATACGCAGTATTTT. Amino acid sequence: CASSPYPPPMDTQYF. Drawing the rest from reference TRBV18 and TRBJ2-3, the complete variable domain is NAGVMQNPRHLVRRRGQEARLRCSPMKGHSHVYWYRQLPEEGLKFMVYLQKENIIDESGMPKERFSAEFPKEGPSILRIQQVVRGDSAAYFCASSPYPPPMDTQYFGPGTRLTVL.

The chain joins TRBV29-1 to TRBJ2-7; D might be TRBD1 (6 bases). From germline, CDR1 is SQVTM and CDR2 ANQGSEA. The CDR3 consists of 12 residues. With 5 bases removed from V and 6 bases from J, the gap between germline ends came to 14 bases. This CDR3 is CSVQGLGFEQYF. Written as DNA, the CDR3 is TGCAGCGTTCAGGGGCTTGGGTTCGAGCAGTACTTC.

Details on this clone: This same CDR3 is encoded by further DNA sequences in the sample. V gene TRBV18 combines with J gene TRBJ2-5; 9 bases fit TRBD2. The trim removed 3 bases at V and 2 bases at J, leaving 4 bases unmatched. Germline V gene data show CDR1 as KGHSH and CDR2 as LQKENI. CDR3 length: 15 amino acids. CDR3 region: CASSPLAGSQETQYF. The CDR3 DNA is TGTGCCAGCTCACCCCTAGCGGGATCACAAGAGACCCAGTACTTC.

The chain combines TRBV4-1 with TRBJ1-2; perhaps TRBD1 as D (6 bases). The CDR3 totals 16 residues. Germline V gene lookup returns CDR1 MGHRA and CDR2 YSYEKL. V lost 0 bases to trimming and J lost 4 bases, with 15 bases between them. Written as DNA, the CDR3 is TGCGCCAGCAGCCAAGATCCCCAAGCAGGGGTCTATGGCTACACCTTC. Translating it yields CASSQDPQAGVYGYTF.